The T cell receptor beta chain under discussion was sequenced for a study of glioma-infiltrating T cells. Using RNA template, CDR3s of TCR alpha and beta were amplified with iRepertoire arm-PCR. TCRdb independently ran MiXCR on the multiplex PCR reads; one entry per CDR3 protein. The table lists 150,000 to 200,000 distinct CDR3 sequences, around 40% of them singletons. Regarding this clonotype: Its antigen is unidentified.

Findings and limits, study-wide: Non-neoplastic patients had below-expected tissue-blood divergence, while all gliomas exceeded expectation.

CDR3 length: 17 residues. The ends were cut back, 3 bases at V and 8 bases at J, with 23 bases in the middle. CDR1 MNHEY and CDR2 SMNVEV come from the germline V gene (reference sequence). Sequenced material: glioma tissue, nonneoplastic brain tissue, or PBMCs (not recorded which). The genes are TRBV27 and TRBJ2-1; D tentatively fits TRBD1 or TRBD2 (5 bases each). This TCR derives from a human donor with low-grade glioma or glioblastoma, undergoing nonglioma brain surgery, or in good health (not recorded which). The CDR3: CASSLMELEGYSYEQFF. The DNA of the CDR3 is TGTGCCAGCAGTTTGATGGAGCTCGAGGGGTACTCCTATGAGCAGTTCTTC.